The 30 T cell receptor beta chains reported below all come from one sample, sequenced in a study of T cell responses to AZD1222 COVID-19 vaccine. The protocol was immunoSEQ multiplex PCR, while the TCRdb copy is restricted to in-frame clones and leaves out a portion. The sample carries over 100,000 clones, 75% to 90% recorded once. This sample comprised peripheral blood, obtained on day 0 of AZD1222 vaccination. The receptors derive from an adult in good health.

The J gene is TRBJ2-5, the V gene TRBV2; D might be TRBD1 or TRBD2, each matching 6 bases. This CDR3 comprises 13 residues. V dropped 8 bases and J dropped 4 bases, with 14 bases sitting between them. Germline CDR1 SNHLY, CDR2 FYNNEI. The CDR3 DNA follows: TGTGCCAGCCGACAGGAGGGAGCAGAGACCCAGTACTTC. Amino acid sequence: CASRQEGAETQYF.

J is TRBJ1-1 and V is TRBV30; TRBD1 aligns across 7 bases. The CDR3 contains 14 residues. Looked up from germline, CDR1 is GTSNPN and CDR2 is SVGIG (reference sequence). V lost 0 bases to trimming and J lost 1 base; unmatched junction nucleotides: 2. CDR3 sequence (DNA): TGTGCCTGGAGTGTAGGGGGCAAGAACACTGAAGCTTTCTTT. This encodes CAWSVGGKNTEAFF.

The rearrangement links TRBV7-2 to TRBJ2-7; 10 nucleotides match TRBD2. Losses at the gene ends were 5 bases for V and 0 bases for J; bases not matched to a gene: 4. The germline V gene has CDR1 SGHTA and CDR2 FQGNSA. The CDR3 is 15 residues long. In DNA form, the CDR3 reads TGTGCCAGCAGCCTGGGGACTAGCGACTCCTACGAGCAGTACTTC. It codes for CASSLGTSDSYEQYF.

The DNA of the CDR3 is TGCGCCAGCAGCTTGATTGGGGGAATCGGTGGGAATGAGCAGTTCTTC. Amino acids: CASSLIGGIGGNEQFF. This chain uses TRBV5-1 with TRBJ2-1, with D perhaps assigned TRBD1 or TRBD2 (5 bases each). The CDR3 totals 16 residues. Germline lookup yields CDR1 SGHRS and CDR2 YFSETQ. V was clipped by 1 base and J by 7 bases, with 18 bases between them.

The chain couples TRBV29-1 to TRBJ2-1, with 9 nucleotides matching TRBD2. Germline assignment: CDR1 SQVTM and CDR2 ANQGSEA. The CDR3 totals 14 residues. V was clipped by 6 bases and J by 5 bases; unmatched bases: 8. The CDR3 region is CSVLAGVLHNEQFF. The DNA for the CDR3 is TGCAGCGTGTTAGCGGGGGTGTTGCACAATGAGCAGTTCTTC.

The chain employs TRBV19 and TRBJ1-5; 7 bases fit TRBD1. Germline-derived CDR1 and CDR2 are LNHDA and SQIVND (reference sequence). V lost 7 bases and J lost 2; bases outside the gene matches: 11. The length of the CDR3 is 16 residues. The CDR3 region has the DNA TGTGCCAGTAAGGATTGGGGACAGAATGGCAATCAGCCCCAGCATTTT. This codes for CASKDWGQNGNQPQHF.

This clone was detected only a few times. This specimen includes other DNA sequences encoding the same CDR3. The chain couples TRBV27 to TRBJ1-4; 8 bases match TRBD1. CDR1 and CDR2 from the germline V gene are MNHEY and SMNVEV (reference sequence). The V and J ends lost 6 bases and 8 bases, in that order; junction bases with no gene match: 5. The CDR3 extends over 13 amino acids. Written as DNA, the CDR3 is TGTGCCAGCAGCCCCAGGACAGGGGAAAAACTGTTTTTT. The encoded protein is CASSPRTGEKLFF.

The CDR3 sequence is CAWWRTGYLYGYTF. CDR3 sequence (DNA): TGTGCCTGGTGGCGGACAGGCTACCTTTATGGCTACACCTTC. The chain employs TRBV30 and TRBJ1-2, with TRBD1 matching 7 bases. This CDR3 is built from 14 residues. The trim removed 5 bases at V and 5 bases at J, leaving 11 bases unmatched. Germline loops: CDR1 GTSNPN, CDR2 SVGIG (reference sequence).

The genes are TRBV19 and TRBJ1-1, with TRBD1 identical over 7 bases. The CDR3 spans 13 residues. The germline V gene encodes CDR1 LNHDA and CDR2 SQIVND (reference sequence). Trimming at V came to 5 bases and at J to 5 bases, leaving 5 bases not matched to a gene. The CDR3 protein is CASSSQGGTEAFF. CDR3 coding DNA: TGTGCCAGTAGTTCCCAGGGGGGGACTGAAGCTTTCTTT. Supplemented by reference TRBV19 and TRBJ1-1, the full variable domain reads DGGITQSPKYLFRKEGQNVTLSCEQNLNHDAMYWYRQDPGQGLRLIYYSQIVNDFQKGDIAEGYSVSREKKESFPLTVTSAQKNPTAFYLCASSSQGGTEAFFGQGTRLTVV.

The chain uses TRBV6-4 and TRBJ2-3; either TRBD1 or TRBD2 may fit D (6 bases each). This CDR3 has 14 residues. In germline, CDR1 is MRHNA, CDR2 SNTAGT. Trimming took off 8 bases at V and 2 bases at J, with 14 bases between the two ends. CDR3 sequence (DNA): TGTGCCAGCGGGGGGCAGCCACCCACAGATACGCAGTATTTT. It codes for CASGGQPPTDTQYF.

This chain connects TRBV6-2 or TRBV6-3 to TRBJ1-5; D gene uncertain. V gave up 5 bases and J gave up 6 bases, with 11 bases separating them. The CDR3 runs 13 residues. In germline, CDR1 is MNHEY, CDR2 SVGEGT. CDR3 bases: TGTGCCAGCAGTATTGGCCAAGTTCAGCCCCAGCATTTT. Translating it yields CASSIGQVQPQHF.

This chain joins TRBV7-9 and TRBJ1-1, with D perhaps TRBD1 (5 bases). The germline V gene has CDR1 SEHNR and CDR2 FQNEAQ (reference sequence). Between the trimmed V and J ends, which lost 2 bases and 8 bases, there was a span of 9 bases. The CDR3 extends over 12 amino acids. DNA of the CDR3: TGTGCCAGCAGCTTAAGGGGTACCGAAGCTTTCTTT. This sequence encodes CASSLRGTEAFF.

This clone showed up just once. The rearrangement joins TRBV6-2 or TRBV6-3 to TRBJ2-1, with D maybe TRBD1 (5 bases). This CDR3 is 13 amino acids long. Trimming pared 2 bases from V and 7 bases from J, leaving 9 bases between. CDR1 and CDR2 (germline): MNHEY, SVGEGT. CDR3 protein: CASSYVRGNEQFF. The CDR3 nucleotides read TGTGCCAGCAGTTACGTAAGGGGTAATGAGCAGTTCTTC.

This chain connects TRBV2 to TRBJ1-2; a weak D match, TRBD1 (6 bases). This CDR3 has 14 residues. The ends were cut back, 4 bases at V and 4 bases at J, with 13 bases in the middle. Germline V CDR1 and CDR2: SNHLY, FYNNEI. CDR3 sequence (DNA): TGTGCCAGCAGTGGGAGCAGGGGCGGCTATGGCTACACCTTC. This encodes CASSGSRGGYGYTF. Filled out from reference TRBV2 and TRBJ1-2, the complete variable domain reads EPEVTQTPSHQVTQMGQEVILRCVPISNHLYFYWYRQILGQKVEFLVSFYNNEISEKSEIFDDQFSVERPDGSNFTLKIRSTKLEDSAMYFCASSGSRGGYGYTFGSGTRLTVV.

The chain uses TRBV7-2 and TRBJ2-7; D is unclear. V gave up 4 bases and J gave up 4 bases, with 11 bases separating them. CDR3 length: 13 residues. Germline lookup yields CDR1 SGHTA and CDR2 FQGNSA. The CDR3 DNA is TGTGCCAGCAGCTCCCGTATGGGGTACGAGCAGTACTTC. Its protein is CASSSRMGYEQYF. Complete variable domain (other parts from reference TRBV7-2 and TRBJ2-7): GAGVSQSPSNKVTEKGKDVELRCDPISGHTALYWYRQSLGQGLEFLIYFQGNSAPDKSGLPSDRFSAERTGGSVSTLTIQRTQQEDSAVYLCASSSRMGYEQYFGPGTRLTVT.

CDR3 coding DNA: TGTGCCAGCAGCTCGGATAGCGGGGGGGCTCGGGAGCAGTACTTC. Its protein product is CASSSDSGGAREQYF. This chain connects TRBV7-2 to TRBJ2-7, with 11 bases matching TRBD2. V shed 4 bases and J 7 bases; nucleotides not matched to a gene: 9. Germline V gene data show CDR1 as SGHTA and CDR2 as FQGNSA. This CDR3 contains 15 residues.

The rearrangement uses TRBV28 and TRBJ2-2; D is unclear. From germline, CDR1 is MDHEN and CDR2 SYDVKM. V lost 2 bases to trimming and J lost 1 base, with 8 bases between them. The CDR3 has 15 amino acids. CDR3 amino acids: CASSLPSENTGELFF. CDR3 sequence (DNA): TGTGCCAGCAGTTTACCCAGCGAGAACACCGGGGAGCTGTTTTTT. The whole variable domain, filled in from reference TRBV28 and TRBJ2-2, reads DVKVTQSSRYLVKRTGEKVFLECVQDMDHENMFWYRQDPGLGLRLIYFSYDVKMKEKGDIPEGYSVSREKKERFSLILESASTNQTSMYLCASSLPSENTGELFFGEGSRLTVL.

The chain employs TRBV10-3 and TRBJ1-5; TRBD1 matches at 10 bases. CDR1 is ENHRY and CDR2 is SYGVKD in the germline V gene. The CDR3 is 14 residues long. Germline trimming cut 8 bases from V and 4 bases from J; bases unmatched to any gene: 5. CDR3 residues: CAISGQGVNQPQHF. The CDR3 region has the DNA TGTGCCATCTCCGGACAGGGGGTTAATCAGCCCCAGCATTTT.

The gene calls are TRBV4-2 and TRBJ2-5, with 9 bases aligning to TRBD1. CDR3 length: 19 residues. Germline values: CDR1 LGHNA, CDR2 YNFKEQ. V lost 4 bases to trimming and J lost 1 base; unmatched junction nucleotides: 16. The chain's CDR3 is CASSPQVSRDREIQETQYF. The CDR3 DNA follows: TGTGCCAGCAGCCCGCAAGTAAGTAGGGACAGGGAGATCCAAGAGACCCAGTACTTC.

This clone was seen ten or more times. The chain recombines TRBV6-2 or TRBV6-3 with TRBJ2-2, with D tentatively TRBD1 (5 bases). The V gene's germline CDR1 is MNHEY and CDR2 SVGEGT. V was cut by 7 bases and J by 0 bases, with 9 bases left in between. This CDR3 is 14 amino acids long. The CDR3 nucleotides read TGTGCCAGCAACCCGACAGCGAACACCGGGGAGCTGTTTTTT. Its translation: CASNPTANTGELFF.

This clone was seen a single time. The gene calls are TRBV10-1 and TRBJ1-6, with D unclear. The CDR3 contains 14 residues. Germline loops: CDR1 WNHNN, CDR2 SYGVQD (reference sequence). V was shortened by 0 bases and J by 6 bases, with 6 bases between the two germline ends. The CDR3 here is CASSESAGNSPLHF. The DNA for the CDR3 is TGCGCCAGCAGTGAGTCGGCGGGTAATTCACCCCTCCACTTT.

The CDR3 coding sequence is TGTGCCAGTAGTTTCCGGGGGGCCTACAATGAGCAGTTCTTC. Translation gives CASSFRGAYNEQFF. This chain links TRBV19 with TRBJ2-1; 7 positions agree with TRBD2. Germline V gene data show CDR1 as LNHDA and CDR2 as SQIVND (reference sequence). CDR3 length: 14 residues. The V and J ends lost 5 bases and 2 bases, in that order; junction bases with no gene match: 3.

CDR3 in amino acids: CASSLRQANTEAFF. CDR3 coding DNA: TGTGCCAGCAGCTTAAGACAGGCTAACACTGAAGCTTTCTTT. The rearrangement links TRBV7-9 to TRBJ1-1; TRBD1 is a possible D gene (6 bases). The CDR3 loop spans 14 amino acids. Trimming removed 2 bases at V and 2 bases at J, with 9 bases between. CDR1 and CDR2 from the germline V gene are SEHNR and FQNEAQ (reference sequence).

As to this clone: This sample includes further DNA sequences coding for the same CDR3. This chain joins TRBV7-9 and TRBJ1-5, with D hard to call. Deletions cut 3 bases from V and 3 bases from J, with 3 bases between. Germline assignment: CDR1 SEHNR and CDR2 FQNEAQ (reference sequence). The CDR3 is 12 amino acids. The CDR3 bases are TGTGCCAGCAGCTTGGACAATCAGCCCCAGCATTTT. It yields the protein CASSLDNQPQHF.

The chain uses TRBV27 and TRBJ2-1; 16 bases line up with TRBD2. Germline V gives CDR1 MNHEY, CDR2 SMNVEV (reference sequence). The CDR3 length is 16 residues. V lost 6 bases to trimming and J lost 4 bases; unmatched junction nucleotides: 3. The CDR3 spells CASRGLAGGSYNEQFF. DNA of the CDR3: TGTGCCAGCAGGGGACTAGCGGGAGGGAGTTACAATGAGCAGTTCTTC.

This rearrangement joins TRBV10-2 to TRBJ2-3; no definite D call. Looked up from germline, CDR1 is WSHSY and CDR2 is SAAADI. V lost 2 bases and J 0 bases, leaving 9 bases between the germline ends. The CDR3 loop spans 15 amino acids. The CDR3 sequence: CASSEGQFSTDTQYF. CDR3 coding DNA: TGCGCCAGCAGTGAGGGGCAGTTTAGCACAGATACGCAGTATTTT.

The chain links TRBV5-1 to TRBJ2-1; the D is unclear. This CDR3 spans 13 amino acids. Germline-derived CDR1 and CDR2 are SGHRS and YFSETQ. V lost 2 bases and J lost 5, with 8 bases in between. The chain's CDR3 is CASSFADNNEQFF. CDR3 sequence (DNA): TGCGCCAGCAGCTTCGCAGATAACAATGAGCAGTTCTTC.

CDR3 sequence: CAITQTGNINGYTF. As DNA, the CDR3 is TGTGCCATCACCCAGACAGGGAATATTAATGGCTACACCTTC. The genes are TRBV10-3 and TRBJ1-2, with 7 positions matching TRBD1. The trim removed 7 bases at V and 6 bases at J, leaving 11 bases unmatched. The CDR3 has 14 amino acids. Germline loops: CDR1 ENHRY, CDR2 SYGVKD.

J is TRBJ1-1 and V is TRBV14; tentative D call: TRBD1 (5 bases). Germline V gene sequence: CDR1 SGHDN, CDR2 FVKESK. The CDR3 extends over 14 amino acids. Trimming took off 4 bases at V and 7 bases at J, with 16 bases between the two ends. CDR3 amino acids: CASSPRGGEGEAFF. CDR3 in DNA: TGTGCCAGCAGCCCCCGCGGAGGGGAGGGTGAAGCTTTCTTT.

This clone is labeled as medium-sized (0.01 to 0.1%). The chain couples TRBV30 to TRBJ2-7, with 7 bases aligning to TRBD1. The V gene's germline CDR1 is GTSNPN and CDR2 SVGIG (reference sequence). The ends lost 1 base at V and 4 bases at J; junction bases unmatched: 7. The CDR3 consists of 14 residues. The CDR3 spells CAWSGQGLGYEQYF. CDR3 DNA: TGTGCCTGGAGTGGACAGGGCCTGGGATACGAGCAGTACTTC.